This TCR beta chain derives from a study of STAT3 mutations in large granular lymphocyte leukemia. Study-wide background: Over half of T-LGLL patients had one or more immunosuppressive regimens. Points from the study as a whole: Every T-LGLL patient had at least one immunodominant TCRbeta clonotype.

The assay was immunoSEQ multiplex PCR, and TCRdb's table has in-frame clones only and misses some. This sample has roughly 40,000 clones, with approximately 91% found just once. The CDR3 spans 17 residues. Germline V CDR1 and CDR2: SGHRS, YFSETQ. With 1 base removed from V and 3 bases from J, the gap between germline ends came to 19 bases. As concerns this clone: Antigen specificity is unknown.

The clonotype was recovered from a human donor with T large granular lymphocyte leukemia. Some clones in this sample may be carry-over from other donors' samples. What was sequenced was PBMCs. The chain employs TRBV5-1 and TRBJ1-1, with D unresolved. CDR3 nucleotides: TGCGCCAGCAGCTTGACTTCAACTCAGTCCTTATACACTGAAGCTTTCTTT. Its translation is CASSLTSTQSLYTEAFF.